This T cell receptor (beta chain) was documented in a study of blood T cell repertoires in COVID-19. The overall study: Collection of acute and convalescent COVID-19 samples took place in the United States, Italy and Spain. From T cells, B-cell-depleted T cells, or PBMCs came the material, which was cDNA or gDNA.

In the authors' methods: Amplification with reference gene primers provided the estimates of nucleated cell counts. Measured with immunoSEQ multiplex PCR; TCRdb has only the in-frame clones, and not every one. V, J and clone size were drawn from that table, and D and trimming were deduced from the DNA. The sample lists roughly 500,000 clones; 80% to 90% were seen once. V was pared by 0 bases and J by 6 bases, with 6 bases of the junction left unmatched. The CDR3 runs to 16 residues. The germline V gene encodes CDR1 MDHEN and CDR2 SYDVKM. The sequencing sample was made of peripheral blood. The source of this sequence is a human donor in a cohort sampled during active COVID-19. This chain connects TRBV28 to TRBJ1-1, with 11 bases that match TRBD1. The CDR3 loop reads CASSLWGTGGFSEAFF. The CDR3 DNA reads TGTGCCAGCAGTTTATGGGGGACAGGGGGATTCTCTGAAGCTTTCTTT.